These 9 T cell receptor beta chains were all obtained from the same sample, sequenced in a study of blood T cell repertoires in COVID-19. The method was immunoSEQ multiplex PCR; TCRdb's version includes in-frame clones alone and lacks a portion of them. The table shows about 140,000 clones, with around 80% occurring only once. Material: peripheral blood. These receptors all come from a man at least 80 years old with acute or convalescent COVID-19.

The chain joins TRBV27 to TRBJ2-3, with TRBD2 matching 11 bases. Germline-derived CDR1 and CDR2 are MNHEY and SMNVEV (reference sequence). The CDR3 sequence is 17 residues long. V lost 2 bases, J lost 6 bases, and 10 bases stayed unmatched. This CDR3 is CASSLGISGGARDTQYF. The CDR3 nucleotides are TGTGCCAGCAGTTTAGGGATTAGCGGGGGGGCACGCGATACGCAGTATTTT.

This chain links TRBV27 with TRBJ1-1; 7 nucleotides line up with TRBD1. The CDR3 consists of 18 residues. Germline CDR1 MNHEY, CDR2 SMNVEV (reference sequence). The ends lost 8 bases at V and 2 bases at J; junction bases unmatched: 20. The CDR3 DNA sequence: TGTGCCAGCCACCCCGACGGACGGGACAGCTTCCTAAACACTGAAGCTTTCTTT. Encoded protein: CASHPDGRDSFLNTEAFF.

The V and J genes are TRBV7-2 and TRBJ1-1; 10 bases agree with TRBD1. V lost 3 bases to trimming and J lost 1 base; unmatched junction nucleotides: 2. Germline values: CDR1 SGHTA, CDR2 FQGNSA. This CDR3 spans 15 amino acids. In nucleotides, the CDR3 is TGTGCCAGCAGCTTTCGGACAGGGGGGAACACTGAAGCTTTCTTT. Translated, it gives CASSFRTGGNTEAFF.

V and J are TRBV20-1 and TRBJ1-1; no definite D call. This CDR3 region has 12 residues. Germline CDR1 reads DFQATT; CDR2 reads SNEGSKA (reference sequence). Between the trimmed V and J ends, which lost 3 bases and 4 bases, there was a span of 9 bases. CDR3 nucleotides: TGCAGTGCTAGTGAGGTGAGCACTGAAGCTTTCTTT. It translates to CSASEVSTEAFF.

The chain joins TRBV27 to TRBJ1-1; tentatively, D is TRBD1 (5 bases). The CDR3 length is 16 residues. The germline V gene has CDR1 MNHEY and CDR2 SMNVEV (reference sequence). With 0 bases removed from V and 2 bases from J, the gap between germline ends came to 13 bases. The CDR3 reads CASSLSGGEFNTEAFF. DNA of the CDR3: TGTGCCAGCAGTTTATCGGGGGGTGAGTTTAACACTGAAGCTTTCTTT.

This sequence joins TRBV5-1 and TRBJ2-2; D is unclear. Trimming cost V 0 bases and J 4 bases, with 10 bases left between them. Germline CDR1 reads SGHRS; CDR2 reads YFSETQ. CDR3 size: 15 residues. CDR3 nucleotide sequence: TGCGCCAGCAGCTTGGGGCAGGTTACCACCGGGGAGCTGTTTTTT. Encoded protein: CASSLGQVTTGELFF.

The rearrangement links TRBV27 to TRBJ1-5, with D hard to call. CDR1 is MNHEY and CDR2 is SMNVEV in the germline V gene (reference sequence). The CDR3 has 16 residues. Trimming removed 7 bases at V and 3 bases at J, with 19 bases between. CDR3 sequence (DNA): TGTGCCAGCACCCCGGGAGCCCCGGCGGACAATCAGCCCCAGCATTTT. Its protein product is CASTPGAPADNQPQHF.

The rearrangement links TRBV6-6 to TRBJ2-2; 11 bases match TRBD1. The germline gives CDR1 MNHNY, CDR2 SVGAGI (reference sequence). The CDR3 runs 16 residues. V lost 2 bases to trimming and J lost 6 bases; unmatched junction nucleotides: 5. CDR3 bases: TGTGCCAGCAGTTACCGTGGACAGGGGGCTTCCGGGGAGCTGTTTTTT. This translates into CASSYRGQGASGELFF.

The rearrangement links TRBV5-5 to TRBJ1-5; D call uncertain. Trimming left V 4 bases short and J 6 bases short, with 14 bases between. In germline, CDR1 is SGHKS, CDR2 YYEKEE (reference sequence). The CDR3 is 14 residues long. CDR3 in amino acids: CASSPEEGTQPQHF. The CDR3 DNA reads TGTGCCAGCAGCCCGGAGGAGGGCACTCAGCCCCAGCATTTT.